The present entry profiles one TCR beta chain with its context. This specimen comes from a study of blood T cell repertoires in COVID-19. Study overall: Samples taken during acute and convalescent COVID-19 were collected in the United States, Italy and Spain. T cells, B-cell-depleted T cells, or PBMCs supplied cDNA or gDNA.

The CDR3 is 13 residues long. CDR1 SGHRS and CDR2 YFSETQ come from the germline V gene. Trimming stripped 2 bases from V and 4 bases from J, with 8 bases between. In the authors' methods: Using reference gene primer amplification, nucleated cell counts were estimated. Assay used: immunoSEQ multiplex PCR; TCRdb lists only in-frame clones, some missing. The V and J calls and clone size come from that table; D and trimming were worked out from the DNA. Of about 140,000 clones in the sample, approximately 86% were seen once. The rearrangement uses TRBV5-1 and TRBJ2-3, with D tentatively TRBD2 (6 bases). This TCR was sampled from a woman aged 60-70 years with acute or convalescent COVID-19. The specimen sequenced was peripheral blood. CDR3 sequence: CASSFGGADTQYF. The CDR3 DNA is TGCGCCAGCAGCTTCGGCGGGGCAGATACGCAGTATTTT.